This paragraph covers one TCR beta chain sequence. A junction boundary mismatches the germline segment, possibly from a read error. The data belong to a study of blood T cell repertoires in COVID-19. The protocol was immunoSEQ multiplex PCR, while the TCRdb copy is restricted to in-frame clones and leaves out a portion. The sample consists of 90,000 to 120,000 clones, 84% of them appearing once. The clonotype was recovered from a human donor in a cohort sampled during active COVID-19. Sequencing was carried out using peripheral blood.

CDR3 sequence: CASSLPYSEQFF. The DNA of the CDR3 is TGTGCCAGCAGCCTACCTTACAGTGAGCAGTTCTTC. V is TRBV12-3 or TRBV12-4 and J is TRBJ2-1; D is unresolved. The CDR3 length is 12 residues.